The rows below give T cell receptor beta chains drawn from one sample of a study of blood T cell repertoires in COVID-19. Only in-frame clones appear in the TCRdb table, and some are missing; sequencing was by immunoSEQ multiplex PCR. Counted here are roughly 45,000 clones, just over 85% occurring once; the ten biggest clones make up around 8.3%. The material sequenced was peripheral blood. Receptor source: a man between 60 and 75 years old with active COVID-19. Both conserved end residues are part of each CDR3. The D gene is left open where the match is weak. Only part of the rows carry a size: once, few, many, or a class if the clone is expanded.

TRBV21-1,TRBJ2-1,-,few,CASGLAVEQFF,TGTGCCAGCGGGCTAGCGGTTGAGCAGTTCTTC
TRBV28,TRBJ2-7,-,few,CASSGKRAYEQYF,TGTGCCAGCAGCGGGAAGCGGGCCTACGAGCAGTACTTC
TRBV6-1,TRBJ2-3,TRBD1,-,CASSEALGGQGRDTQYF,TGTGCCAGCAGTGAAGCGCTGGGAGGACAGGGTAGAGATACGCAGTATTTT
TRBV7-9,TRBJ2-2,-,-,CASRTMMGVGELFF,TGTGCCAGCAGGACTATGATGGGAGTCGGGGAGCTGTTTTTT
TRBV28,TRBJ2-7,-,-,CASSLTRGRRDEQYF,TGTGCCAGCAGCCTAACGAGAGGGAGGAGGGACGAGCAGTACTTC
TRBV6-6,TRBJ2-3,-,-,CASSSFRSDTQYF,TGTGCCAGCAGTTCCTTCCGTTCTGATACGCAGTATTTT
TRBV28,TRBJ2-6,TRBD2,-,CASRRLAGGGANVLTF,TGTGCCAGCAGGAGACTAGCGGGAGGTGGGGCCAACGTCCTGACTTTC
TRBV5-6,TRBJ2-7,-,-,CASGLAGGPYEQYF,TGTGCCAGCGGACTGGCCGGTGGGCCCTACGAGCAGTACTTC
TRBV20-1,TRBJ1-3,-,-,CSATGLDTIYF,TGCAGTGCAACAGGGTTGGACACCATATATTTT
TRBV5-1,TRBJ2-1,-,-,CASSLGQGALAGKQFF,TGCGCCAGCAGCTTGGGACAGGGGGCTCTAGCGGGGAAGCAGTTCTTC
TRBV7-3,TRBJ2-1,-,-,CASSLGQGHYNEQFF,TGTGCCAGCAGCTTAGGGCAGGGCCACTACAATGAGCAGTTCTTC
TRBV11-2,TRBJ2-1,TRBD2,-,CASSTFSGTTSYNEQFF,TGTGCCAGCAGCACTTTTAGCGGGACGACGTCCTACAATGAGCAGTTCTTC
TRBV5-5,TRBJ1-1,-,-,CASSLTGLGNTEAFF,TGTGCCAGCAGCTTGACGGGACTGGGGAACACTGAAGCTTTCTTT
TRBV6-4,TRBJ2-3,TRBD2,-,CASSALAVTTDTQYF,TGTGCCAGCAGTGCACTAGCGGTTACCACAGATACGCAGTATTTT
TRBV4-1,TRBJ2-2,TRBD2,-,CASSRPLWREIPGELFF,TGCGCCAGCAGCCGACCCCTATGGCGGGAGATTCCCGGGGAGCTGTTTTTT
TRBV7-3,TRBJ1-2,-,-,CASSDGGAYGYTF,TGTGCCAGCAGCGACGGAGGGGCCTATGGCTACACCTTC
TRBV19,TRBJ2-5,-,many,CASSWGPMGETQYF,TGTGCCAGTAGCTGGGGCCCGATGGGAGAGACCCAGTACTTC
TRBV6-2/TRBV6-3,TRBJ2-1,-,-,CASSSRGATYNEQFF,TGTGCCAGCAGTTCCCGTGGAGCTACCTACAATGAGCAGTTCTTC
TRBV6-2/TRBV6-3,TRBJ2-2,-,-,CASSYPTGANTGELFF,TGTGCCAGCAGTTACCCGACAGGAGCGAACACCGGGGAGCTGTTTTTT
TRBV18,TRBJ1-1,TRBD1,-,CASSTEGQGAYEAFF,TGTGCCAGCTCAACAGAGGGACAGGGGGCCTACGAAGCTTTCTTT
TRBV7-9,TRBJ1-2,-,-,CASSLGGLDYGYTF,TGTGCCAGCAGCTTAGGGGGGCTCGACTATGGCTACACCTTC
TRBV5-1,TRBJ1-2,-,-,CASSLAIDRPYGYTF,TGCGCCAGCAGCTTGGCCATCGACAGACCCTATGGCTACACCTTC
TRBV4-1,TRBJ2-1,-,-,CASSPASRGAYNEQFF,TGCGCCAGCAGCCCCGCGTCTCGAGGCGCCTACAATGAGCAGTTCTTC
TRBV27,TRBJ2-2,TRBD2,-,CASSLDSGISGELFF,TGTGCCAGCAGTTTAGATAGCGGGATAAGCGGGGAGCTGTTTTTT
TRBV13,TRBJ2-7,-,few,CASSAIQGTAYEQYF,TGTGCCAGCAGCGCGATACAGGGAACCGCCTACGAGCAGTACTTC
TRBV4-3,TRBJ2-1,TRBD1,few,CASSRQTGGSYNEQFF,TGCGCCAGCAGCCGCCAAACAGGGGGGTCCTACAATGAGCAGTTCTTC
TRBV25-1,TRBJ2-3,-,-,CASSTPGGGSDTQYF,TGTGCCAGCAGTACCCCGGGTGGAGGCTCGGATACGCAGTATTTT
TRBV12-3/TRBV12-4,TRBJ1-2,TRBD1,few,CASKTGDYGYTF,TGTGCCAGCAAGACAGGGGACTATGGCTACACCTTC
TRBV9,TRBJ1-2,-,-,CASSVGTGPDYGYTF,TGTGCCAGCAGCGTAGGTACAGGTCCAGACTATGGCTACACCTTC
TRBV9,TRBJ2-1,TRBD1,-,CASSVGGQGSNEQFF,TGTGCCAGCAGCGTAGGGGGACAGGGTTCCAATGAGCAGTTCTTC
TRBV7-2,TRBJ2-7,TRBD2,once,CASSLAGGHEQYF,TGTGCCAGCAGCTTAGCGGGAGGGCACGAGCAGTACTTC
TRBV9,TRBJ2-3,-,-,CASSVRDTSTDTQYF,TGTGCCAGCAGCGTCCGGGACACGAGCACAGATACGCAGTATTTT
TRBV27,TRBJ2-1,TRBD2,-,CASSLRASGNGEQFF,TGTGCCAGCAGTTTGCGGGCTAGCGGGAACGGTGAGCAGTTCTTC
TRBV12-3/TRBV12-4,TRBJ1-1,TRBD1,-,CASSWGQQAFF,TGTGCCAGCAGTTGGGGACAGCAAGCTTTCTTT
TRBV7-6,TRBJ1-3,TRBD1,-,CASSPGTGGRNTIYF,TGTGCCAGCAGCCCCGGGACAGGGGGCAGAAACACCATATATTTT
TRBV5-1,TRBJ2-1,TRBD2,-,CASSNRGTSGTSSSYNEQFF,TGCGCCAGCAGCAACCGGGGGACTAGCGGGACCTCCAGCTCCTACAATGAGCAGTTCTTC
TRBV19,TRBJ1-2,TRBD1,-,CASSEKGQRVFGYTF,TGTGCCAGTAGCGAGAAGGGACAGCGGGTATTCGGCTACACCTTC
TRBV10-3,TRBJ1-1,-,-,CAISESELMNTEAFF,TGTGCCATCAGTGAGTCGGAGCTCATGAACACTGAAGCTTTCTTT
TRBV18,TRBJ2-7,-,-,CASSPRRYRDPSTYEQYF,TGTGCCAGCTCACCAAGACGATACAGGGACCCTTCTACCTACGAGCAGTACTTC
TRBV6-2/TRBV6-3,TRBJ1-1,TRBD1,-,CASSNRGQGTEAFF,TGTGCCAGCAGTAACAGGGGGCAAGGAACTGAAGCTTTCTTT
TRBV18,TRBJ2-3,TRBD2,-,CASSPSGAATDTQYF,TGTGCCAGCTCACCAAGCGGGGCGGCCACAGATACGCAGTATTTT
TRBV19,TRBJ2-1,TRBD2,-,CASKPRPGTSGSAGYNEQFF,TGTGCCAGTAAGCCACGCCCGGGGACTAGCGGGAGTGCGGGTTACAATGAGCAGTTCTTC
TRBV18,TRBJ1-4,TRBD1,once,CASSPDRESELFF,TGTGCCAGCTCACCCGACAGGGAGAGTGAACTGTTTTTT
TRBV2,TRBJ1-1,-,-,CASNEGGMNTEAFF,TGTGCCAGCAACGAGGGTGGGATGAACACTGAAGCTTTCTTT
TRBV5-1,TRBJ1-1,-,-,CASSLDGDNANTEAFF,TGCGCCAGCAGCCTCGACGGGGATAATGCGAACACTGAAGCTTTCTTT
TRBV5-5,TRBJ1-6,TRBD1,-,CASSLREGQYNSPLHF,TGTGCCAGCAGCTTGCGGGAGGGACAGTATAATTCACCCCTCCACTTT
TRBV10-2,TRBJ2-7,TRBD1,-,CASNDRGRGTYEQYF,TGCGCCAGCAATGACAGGGGGAGAGGGACCTACGAGCAGTACTTC
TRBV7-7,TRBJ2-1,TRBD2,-,CASSLKVRLAGRNEQFF,TGTGCTAGCAGCTTAAAGGTGAGACTAGCGGGAAGAAATGAGCAGTTCTTC
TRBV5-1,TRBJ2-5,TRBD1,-,CASSATTGGTGETQYF,TGCGCCAGCAGCGCCACGACAGGGGGAACCGGGGAGACCCAGTACTTC
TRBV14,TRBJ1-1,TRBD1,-,CASSQGTGGTEAFF,TGTGCCAGCAGCCAAGGGACAGGGGGCACTGAAGCTTTCTTT
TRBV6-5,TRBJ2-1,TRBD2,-,CASSYGGRAYNEQFF,TGTGCCAGCAGTTACGGCGGGAGGGCCTACAATGAGCAGTTCTTC
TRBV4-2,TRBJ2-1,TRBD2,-,CATKTSGMRNEQFF,TGTGCTACTAAAACTAGCGGGATGCGCAATGAGCAGTTCTTC